This record concerns one T cell receptor beta chain sequence. Libraries were prepared by immunoSEQ multiplex PCR; TCRdb keeps only in-frame clonotypes and omits some of them. The repertoire holds about 81,000 clones, 92% seen once, with about 5.2% in the top ten. This sample stems from a study of T cell responses to AZD1222 COVID-19 vaccine. The CDR3 is 13 amino acids. The germline V gene has CDR1 SEHNR and CDR2 FQNEAQ (reference sequence). V dropped 8 bases and J dropped 4 bases, with 11 bases sitting between them. The origin of this receptor is an adult in good health. Material: peripheral blood, obtained on day 0 of AZD1222 vaccination. The chain joins TRBV7-9 to TRBJ2-2; TRBD2 is a possible D gene (6 bases). CDR3 in amino acids: CASRQGGTGELFF. The DNA of the CDR3 is TGTGCCAGCCGTCAGGGAGGCACCGGGGAGCTGTTTTTT.